The 8 T cell receptor beta chains given below trace back to one sample, sequenced in a study of T cells in Graves' hyperthyroidism and ophthalmopathy. Amplification targeted TCR beta CDR3 regions from RNA transcripts. RT-PCR in the first round (using the HTBI primer set) targeted the TCR CDR3. In TCRdb, the multiplex PCR reads were re-called with MiXCR into one record per CDR3 protein. The data contain about 420,000 distinct CDR3 sequences, around 13% of them singletons. The material sequenced was blood. The receptor set was obtained from a woman younger than 30 with Graves' hyperthyroidism.

This clonotype was recorded many times. J is TRBJ2-2 and V is TRBV20-1; TRBD2 aligns across 10 bases. The CDR3 totals 14 residues. CDR1 is DFQATT and CDR2 is SNEGSKA in the germline V gene (reference sequence). V was pared by 6 bases and J by 4 bases, with 5 bases of the junction left unmatched. The CDR3, as DNA: TGCAGTGCCAGACTAGCGGGTCGCACCGGGGAGCTGTTTTTT. It translates to CSARLAGRTGELFF.

Comments on this clonotype: Being one base from a much bigger clone, this may be a read error. The chain combines TRBV20-1 with TRBJ2-2; 7 bases map to TRBD2. CDR3 size: 13 residues. V shed 3 bases, J shed 6 bases, and the junction held 4 bases outside the gene matches. Per germline, CDR1 DFQATT and CDR2 SNEGSKA (reference sequence). The CDR3 DNA follows: TGCAGTGCTAGGGGGCTAGCGGCCGGGGAGCTGTTTTTT. Translated: CSARGLAAGELFF.

This clonotype has a count of ten or more. The chain joins TRBV3-1 to TRBJ1-5; TRBD1 is a possible D gene (5 bases). The ends were cut back, 2 bases at V and 7 bases at J, with 12 bases in the middle. The CDR3 consists of 14 residues. CDR1 is LGHDT and CDR2 is YNNKEL in the germline V gene (reference sequence). CDR3 in amino acids: CASSQSAGRQPQHF. The CDR3 nucleotides read TGTGCCAGCAGCCAATCGGCGGGACGGCAGCCCCAGCATTTT.

Ten or more counts support this clonotype. CDR3 nucleotides: TGTGCCAGCAGCTTGGATAACATTCAGTACTTC. Its protein product is CASSLDNIQYF. The V and J genes are TRBV7-2 and TRBJ2-4; D is uncertain. The length of the CDR3 is 11 residues. V dropped 3 bases and J dropped 7 bases, with 4 bases sitting between them. In germline, CDR1 is SGHTA, CDR2 FQGNSA.

This clonotype was counted between two and nine times. J is TRBJ1-4 and V is TRBV3-1, with D possibly matching TRBD1 (5 bases). Trimming took off 4 bases at V and 5 bases at J, with 20 bases between the two ends. This CDR3 contains 17 residues. CDR1 is LGHDT, CDR2 YNNKEL, per germline (reference sequence). The CDR3 DNA follows: TGTGCCAGCAGCCCCCCGCTCAGGGAAGGGATAAATGAAAAACTGTTTTTT. Translation: CASSPPLREGINEKLFF.

The chain links TRBV28 to TRBJ2-5; the D gene could be TRBD1 or TRBD2 (5 bases each). The V end was cut by 5 bases, the J end by 1 base, with 14 bases between. Germline V gene lookup returns CDR1 MDHEN and CDR2 SYDVKM. The CDR3 is 15 residues long. As DNA, the CDR3 is TGTGCCAGCAGTCCCTTCGGGGCCCTCCAAGAGACCCAGTACTTC. Its protein is CASSPFGALQETQYF.

This clonotype has more than one count but fewer than ten. The V call is TRBV6-9, the J call TRBJ2-7; 9 positions agree with TRBD1. The CDR3 sequence is 15 residues long. Germline values: CDR1 MNHGY, CDR2 SVAAGI. Trimming took 10 bases from V and 4 from J; bases not matched to a gene: 14. The chain's CDR3 is CAIHTGTGFSYEQYF. The DNA of the CDR3 is TGTGCCATCCATACCGGGACAGGGTTTAGTTACGAGCAGTACTTC.

This clonotype has at least ten counts. The chain has TRBV5-1 and TRBJ1-6, with TRBD1 matching 10 bases. This CDR3 contains 14 residues. The ends lost 2 bases at V and 10 bases at J; junction bases unmatched: 3. Germline V CDR1 and CDR2: SGHRS, YFSETQ. The CDR3 is CASSFGTGASPLHF. For the CDR3, the DNA is TGCGCCAGCAGCTTCGGGACAGGGGCCTCACCCCTCCACTTT.